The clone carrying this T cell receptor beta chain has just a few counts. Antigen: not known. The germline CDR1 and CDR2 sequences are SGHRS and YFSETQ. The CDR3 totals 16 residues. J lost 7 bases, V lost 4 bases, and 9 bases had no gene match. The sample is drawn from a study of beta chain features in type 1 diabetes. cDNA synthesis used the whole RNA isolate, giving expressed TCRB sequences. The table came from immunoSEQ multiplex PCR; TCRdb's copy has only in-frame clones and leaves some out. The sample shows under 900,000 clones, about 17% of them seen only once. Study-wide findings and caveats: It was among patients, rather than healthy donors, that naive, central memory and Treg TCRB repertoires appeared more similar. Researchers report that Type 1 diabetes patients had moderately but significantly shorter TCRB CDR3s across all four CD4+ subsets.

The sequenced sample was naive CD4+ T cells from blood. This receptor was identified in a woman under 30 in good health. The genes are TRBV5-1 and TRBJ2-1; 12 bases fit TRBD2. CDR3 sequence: CASSPGATSGRNEQFF. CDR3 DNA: TGCGCCAGCAGCCCTGGGGCGACTAGCGGGAGAAATGAGCAGTTCTTC.